The clone carrying this T cell receptor beta chain occurred once. Germline assignment: CDR1 SGHNT and CDR2 YYREEE (reference sequence). V gave up 3 bases and J gave up 6 bases; unmatched junction bases: 10. This CDR3 is built from 16 residues. This entry belongs to a study of blood T cell repertoires in COVID-19. Study in general: Researchers got acute and convalescent COVID-19 samples from the United States, Italy and Spain. Sources were T cells, B-cell-depleted T cells, or PBMCs; the material itself was cDNA or gDNA.

Authors' methods: Estimation of nucleated cell counts relied on the amplification of reference gene primers. Measured with immunoSEQ multiplex PCR; TCRdb has only the in-frame clones, and not every one. Clone size and the V and J calls come from that table; the DNA yielded D and trimming. The top ten hold 25% of the sample, which has tens of thousands of clones, roughly 80% seen once. The sample was peripheral blood. The genes are TRBV5-4 and TRBJ2-2, with 8 bases matching TRBD2. The receptor was isolated from a man older than 75 with active or convalescent COVID-19. CDR3 DNA: TGTGCCAGCAGCTCGATAAAGCGGGGGAGGGCCGGGGAGCTGTTTTTT. Its protein product is CASSSIKRGRAGELFF. The full variable domain, completed using reference TRBV5-4 and TRBJ2-2, is ETGVTQSPTHLIKTRGQQVTLRCSSQSGHNTVSWYQQALGQGPQFIFQYYREEENGRGNFPPRFSGLQFPNYSSELNVNALELDDSALYLCASSSIKRGRAGELFFGEGSRLTVL.